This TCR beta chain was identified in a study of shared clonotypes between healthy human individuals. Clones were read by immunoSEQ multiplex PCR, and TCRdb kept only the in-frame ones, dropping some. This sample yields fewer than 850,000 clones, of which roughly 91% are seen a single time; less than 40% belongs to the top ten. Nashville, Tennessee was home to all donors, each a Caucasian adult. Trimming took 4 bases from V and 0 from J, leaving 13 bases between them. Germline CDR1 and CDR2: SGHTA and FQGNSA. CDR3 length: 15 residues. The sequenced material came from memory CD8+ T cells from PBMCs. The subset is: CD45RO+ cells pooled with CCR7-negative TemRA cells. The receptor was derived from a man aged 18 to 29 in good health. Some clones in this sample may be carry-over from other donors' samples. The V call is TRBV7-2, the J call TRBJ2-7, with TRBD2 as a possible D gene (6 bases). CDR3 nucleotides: TGTGCCAGCAGCTCCCGCGCGGGGAGCTCCTACGAGCAGTACTTC. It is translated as CASSSRAGSSYEQYF.